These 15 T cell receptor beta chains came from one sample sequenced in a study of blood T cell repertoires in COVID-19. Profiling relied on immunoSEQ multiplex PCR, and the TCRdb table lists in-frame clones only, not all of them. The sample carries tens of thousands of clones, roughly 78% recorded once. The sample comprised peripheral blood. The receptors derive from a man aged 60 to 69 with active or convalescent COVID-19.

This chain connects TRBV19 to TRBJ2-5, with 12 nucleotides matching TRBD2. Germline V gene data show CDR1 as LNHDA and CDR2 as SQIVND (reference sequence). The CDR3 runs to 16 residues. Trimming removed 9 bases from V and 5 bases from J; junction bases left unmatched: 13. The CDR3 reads CASSYGLAGGPETQYF. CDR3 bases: TGTGCCAGCTCGTACGGCCTAGCGGGGGGGCCGGAGACCCAGTACTTC.

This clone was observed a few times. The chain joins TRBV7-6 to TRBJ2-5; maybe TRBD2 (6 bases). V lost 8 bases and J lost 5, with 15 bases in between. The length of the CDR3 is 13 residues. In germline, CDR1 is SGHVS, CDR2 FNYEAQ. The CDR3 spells CASCGGIRETQYF. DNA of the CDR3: TGTGCCAGCTGTGGAGGGATCAGGGAGACCCAGTACTTC.

The CDR3 DNA reads as TGTGCCAGCAGTGCGACGACAGGGATGGGTAGCAATCAGCCCCAGCATTTT. Residues: CASSATTGMGSNQPQHF. The chain has TRBV6-1 and TRBJ1-5; 7 bases fit TRBD1. The ends lost 4 bases at V and 0 bases at J; junction bases unmatched: 9. Germline assignment: CDR1 MNHNS and CDR2 SASEGT. The CDR3 has 17 amino acids.

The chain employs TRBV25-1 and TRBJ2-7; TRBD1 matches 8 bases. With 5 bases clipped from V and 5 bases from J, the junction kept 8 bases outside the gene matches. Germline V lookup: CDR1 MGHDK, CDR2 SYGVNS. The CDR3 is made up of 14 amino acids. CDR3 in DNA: TGTGCCAGCAGTTGGGGGACAGGCTTGGACGAGCAGTACTTC. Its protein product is CASSWGTGLDEQYF.

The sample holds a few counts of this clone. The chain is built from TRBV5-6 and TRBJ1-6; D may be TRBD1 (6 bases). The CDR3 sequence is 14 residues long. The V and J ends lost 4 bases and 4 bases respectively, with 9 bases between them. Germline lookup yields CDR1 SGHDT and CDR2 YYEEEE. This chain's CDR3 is CASSSGQYNSPLHF. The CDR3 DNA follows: TGTGCCAGCAGCAGTGGACAGTATAATTCACCCCTCCACTTT. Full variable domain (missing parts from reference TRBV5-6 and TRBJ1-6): DAGVTQSPTHLIKTRGQQVTLRCSPKSGHDTVSWYQQALGQGPQFIFQYYEEEERQRGNFPDRFSGHQFPNYSSELNVNALLLGDSALYLCASSSGQYNSPLHFGNGTRLTVT.

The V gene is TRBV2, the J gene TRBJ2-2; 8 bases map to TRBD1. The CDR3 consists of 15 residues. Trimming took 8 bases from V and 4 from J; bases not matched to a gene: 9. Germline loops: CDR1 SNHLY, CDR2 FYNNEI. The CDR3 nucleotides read TGTGCCAGCGGATATCGACAGGGGTTCACCGGGGAGCTGTTTTTT. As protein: CASGYRQGFTGELFF.

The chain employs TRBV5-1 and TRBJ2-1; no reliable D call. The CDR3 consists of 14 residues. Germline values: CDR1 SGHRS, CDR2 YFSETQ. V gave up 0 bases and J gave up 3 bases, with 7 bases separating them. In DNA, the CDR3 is TGCGCCAGCAGCTTGGGTGGCAGCTACAATGAGCAGTTCTTC. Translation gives CASSLGGSYNEQFF.

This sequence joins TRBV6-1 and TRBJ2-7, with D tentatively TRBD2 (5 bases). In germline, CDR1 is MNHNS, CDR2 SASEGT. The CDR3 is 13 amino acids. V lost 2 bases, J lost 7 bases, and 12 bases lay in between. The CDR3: CASSERTPREQYF. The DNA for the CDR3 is TGTGCCAGCAGTGAACGGACTCCTCGTGAGCAGTACTTC.

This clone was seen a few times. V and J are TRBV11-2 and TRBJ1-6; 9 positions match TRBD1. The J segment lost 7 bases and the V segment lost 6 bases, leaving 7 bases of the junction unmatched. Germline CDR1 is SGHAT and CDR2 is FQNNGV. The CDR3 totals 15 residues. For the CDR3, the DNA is TGTGCCAGCAGTCCAGGGACAGGGACAAATTCACCCCTCCACTTT. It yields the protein CASSPGTGTNSPLHF.

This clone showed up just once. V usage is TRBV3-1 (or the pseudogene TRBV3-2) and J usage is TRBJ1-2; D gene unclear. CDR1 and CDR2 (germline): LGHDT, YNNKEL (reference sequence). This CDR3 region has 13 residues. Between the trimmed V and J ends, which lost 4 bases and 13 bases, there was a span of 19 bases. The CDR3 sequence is CASSLSFPNDITF. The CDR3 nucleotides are TGTGCCAGCAGCCTAAGTTTTCCCAATGACATCACCTTC.

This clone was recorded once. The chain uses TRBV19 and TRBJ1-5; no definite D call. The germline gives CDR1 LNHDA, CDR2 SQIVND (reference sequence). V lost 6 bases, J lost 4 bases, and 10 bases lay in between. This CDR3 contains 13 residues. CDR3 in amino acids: CASSPSRNQPQHF. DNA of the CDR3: TGTGCCAGTAGCCCCTCGCGGAATCAGCCCCAGCATTTT.

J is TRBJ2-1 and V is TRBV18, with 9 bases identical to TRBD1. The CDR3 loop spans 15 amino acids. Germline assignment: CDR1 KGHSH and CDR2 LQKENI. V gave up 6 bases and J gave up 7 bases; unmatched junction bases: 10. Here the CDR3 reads CASSPGTGIVNEQFF. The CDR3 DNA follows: TGTGCCAGCTCTCCCGGGACAGGGATAGTAAATGAGCAGTTCTTC.

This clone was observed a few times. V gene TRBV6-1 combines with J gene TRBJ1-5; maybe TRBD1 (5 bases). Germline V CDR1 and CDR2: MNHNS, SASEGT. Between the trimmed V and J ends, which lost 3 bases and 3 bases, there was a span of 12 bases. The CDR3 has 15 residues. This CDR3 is CASSDQGNANQPQHF. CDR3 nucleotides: TGTGCCAGCAGTGACCAGGGTAACGCCAATCAGCCCCAGCATTTT.

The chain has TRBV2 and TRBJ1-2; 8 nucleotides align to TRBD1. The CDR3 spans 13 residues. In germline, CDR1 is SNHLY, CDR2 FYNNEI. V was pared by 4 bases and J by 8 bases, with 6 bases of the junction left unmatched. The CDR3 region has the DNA TGTGCCAGCAGTGGACAGGGGTTAGAGGGCTACACCTTC. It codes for CASSGQGLEGYTF.

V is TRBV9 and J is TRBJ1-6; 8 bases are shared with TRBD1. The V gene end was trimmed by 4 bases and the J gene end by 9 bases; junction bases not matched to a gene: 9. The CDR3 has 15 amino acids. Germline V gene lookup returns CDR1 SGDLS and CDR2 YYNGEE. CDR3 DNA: TGTGCCAGCAGCAGAGGACAGGGTGACGTTTCACCCCTCCACTTT. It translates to CASSRGQGDVSPLHF.